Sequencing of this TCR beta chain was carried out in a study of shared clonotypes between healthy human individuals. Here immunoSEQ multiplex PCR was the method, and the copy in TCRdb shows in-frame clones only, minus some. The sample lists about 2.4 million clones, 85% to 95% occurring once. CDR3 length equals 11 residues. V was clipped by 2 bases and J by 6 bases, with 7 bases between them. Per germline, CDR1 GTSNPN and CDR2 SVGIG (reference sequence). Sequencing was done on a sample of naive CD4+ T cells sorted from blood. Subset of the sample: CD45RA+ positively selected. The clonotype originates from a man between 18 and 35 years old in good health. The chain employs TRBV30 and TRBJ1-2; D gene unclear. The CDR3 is CAWSPTDGYTF. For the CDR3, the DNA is TGTGCCTGGAGTCCGACTGATGGCTACACCTTC.